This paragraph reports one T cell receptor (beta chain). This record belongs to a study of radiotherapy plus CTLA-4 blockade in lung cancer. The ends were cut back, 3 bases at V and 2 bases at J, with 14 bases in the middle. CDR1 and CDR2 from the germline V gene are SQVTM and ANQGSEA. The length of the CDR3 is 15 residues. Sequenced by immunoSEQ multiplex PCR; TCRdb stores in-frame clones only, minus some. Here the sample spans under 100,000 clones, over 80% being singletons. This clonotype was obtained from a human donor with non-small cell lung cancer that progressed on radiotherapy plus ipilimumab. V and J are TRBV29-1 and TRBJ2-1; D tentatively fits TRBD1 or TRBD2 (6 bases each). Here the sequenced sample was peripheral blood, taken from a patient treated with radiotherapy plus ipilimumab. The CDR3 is CSVDEGGLAYNEQFF. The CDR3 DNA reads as TGCAGCGTTGATGAGGGGGGCTTGGCCTACAATGAGCAGTTCTTC.